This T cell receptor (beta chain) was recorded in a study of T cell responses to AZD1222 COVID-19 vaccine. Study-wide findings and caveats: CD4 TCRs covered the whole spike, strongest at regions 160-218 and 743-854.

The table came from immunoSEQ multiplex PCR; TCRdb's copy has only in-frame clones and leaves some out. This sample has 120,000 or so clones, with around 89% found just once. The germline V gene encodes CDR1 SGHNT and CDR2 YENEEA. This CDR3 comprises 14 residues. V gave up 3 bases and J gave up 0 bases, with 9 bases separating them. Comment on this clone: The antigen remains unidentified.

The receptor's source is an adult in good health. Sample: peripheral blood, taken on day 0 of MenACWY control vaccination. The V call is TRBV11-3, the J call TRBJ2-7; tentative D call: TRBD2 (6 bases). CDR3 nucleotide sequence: TGTGCCAGCAGCTTTAGCGGTAGCTCCTACGAGCAGTACTTC. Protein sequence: CASSFSGSSYEQYF.